The clone carrying this TCR beta chain has more than one count but fewer than ten. Antigen unknown. The data were obtained in a study of cytomegalovirus exposure and HLA in healthy donors. Donors showed nominal health when sampled, although they likely had unrecorded immune exposures. The length of the CDR3 is 16 residues. Germline V gene lookup returns CDR1 MGHRA and CDR2 YSYEKL. The V segment lost 4 bases and the J segment 8 bases; nucleotides outside the gene matches: 13. Study-wide findings and caveats: Versus the approximately 700-donor mean, an Asian-associated ancestry cluster reportedly showed fewer N-insertions in a later analysis. Sequence variants that were highly shared formed a cluster that was likely a sequencing artifact. About 87% or about 30% of the time was how often most TCR beta V segments were productive, according to an earlier analysis.

This PCR relied on a set of 60 Vbeta primers and 13 Jbeta primers. Using immunoSEQ multiplex PCR, the repertoire was profiled, and TCRdb retains in-frame clones only, with some absent. The repertoire holds some 42,000 clones, with roughly half as singletons. The sequenced material came from PBMCs. This rearrangement joins TRBV4-1 to TRBJ2-1; 8 bases map to TRBD2. The origin of this receptor is a human donor in good health. The chain's CDR3 is CASSRTAGATPDEQFF. The CDR3 bases are TGCGCCAGCAGCCGCACAGCGGGGGCGACCCCCGATGAGCAGTTCTTC.